These 15 T cell receptor beta chains were sequenced from one sample in a study of blood T cell repertoires in COVID-19. Here immunoSEQ multiplex PCR was the method, and the copy in TCRdb shows in-frame clones only, minus some. Of about 200,000 clones listed, 75% to 85% are singletons. What was sequenced was peripheral blood. The receptors were sampled from an older woman with COVID-19, enrolled during active disease.

This rearrangement joins TRBV5-1 to TRBJ1-3; tentative D call: TRBD1 (6 bases). Deletions cut 0 bases from V and 9 bases from J, with 13 bases between. Germline CDR1 and CDR2: SGHRS and YFSETQ. This CDR3 is 14 amino acids long. CDR3 sequence reads: CASSLGTAWGTIYF. The DNA of the CDR3 is TGCGCCAGCAGCTTGGGGACAGCGTGGGGCACCATATATTTT.

The chain couples TRBV6-6 to TRBJ2-7; TRBD2 is a possible D gene (5 bases). The V gene's germline CDR1 is MNHNY and CDR2 SVGAGI (reference sequence). Trimming cost V 6 bases and J 3 bases, with 15 bases left between them. CDR3 length equals 14 residues. Here the CDR3 reads CASSRGGDLYEQYF. The CDR3 DNA is TGTGCCAGCAGCCGGGGTGGAGATCTCTACGAGCAGTACTTC.

The V gene is TRBV28, the J gene TRBJ2-3; 8 bases match TRBD2. This CDR3 is 16 amino acids long. The germline V gene encodes CDR1 MDHEN and CDR2 SYDVKM. Trimming at V came to 4 bases and at J to 2 bases, leaving 8 bases not matched to a gene. This CDR3 reads CASSSTSGRDTDTQYF. The CDR3 region has the DNA TGTGCCAGCAGTTCCACCAGCGGGAGAGACACAGATACGCAGTATTTT.

The chain couples TRBV10-3 to TRBJ1-1, with TRBD1 as a possible D gene (6 bases). The length of the CDR3 is 14 residues. V lost 3 bases to trimming and J lost 5 bases, with 13 bases between them. Per germline, CDR1 ENHRY and CDR2 SYGVKD. The CDR3 DNA is TGTGCCATCAGTGATAACAGGGCGGGTACTGAAGCTTTCTTT. Translating it yields CAISDNRAGTEAFF.

The J gene is TRBJ1-1, the V gene TRBV7-3; 7 bases agree with TRBD1. This CDR3 has 15 residues. Germline CDR1 SGHTA, CDR2 FQGTGA. V trimming: 5 bases; J trimming: 1 base; junction bases outside the gene matches: 7. CDR3 bases: TGTGCCAGCAGCCCAGTCCCAGGGGGGAACACTGAAGCTTTCTTT. Amino acids: CASSPVPGGNTEAFF.

Here the CDR3 reads CASSKEWNTEAFF. As DNA, the CDR3 is TGTGCCAGTAGTAAGGAGTGGAACACTGAAGCTTTCTTT. The chain uses TRBV19 and TRBJ1-1; D uncertain. CDR1 and CDR2 from the germline V gene are LNHDA and SQIVND (reference sequence). V was clipped by 4 bases and J by 1 base, with 7 bases between them. CDR3 length: 13 residues.

The chain combines TRBV19 with TRBJ1-1; D call uncertain. V dropped 7 bases and J dropped 2 bases, with 8 bases sitting between them. The CDR3 has 12 amino acids. CDR1 LNHDA and CDR2 SQIVND come from the germline V gene (reference sequence). CDR3 coding DNA: TGTGCCAGTACCGAGAGAAACACTGAAGCTTTCTTT. It specifies CASTERNTEAFF.

V gene TRBV6-5 combines with J gene TRBJ2-4; TRBD1 might be the D (5 bases). Trimming cost V 0 bases and J 0 bases, with 9 bases left between them. Germline-derived CDR1 and CDR2 are MNHEY and SVGAGI. The CDR3 extends over 16 amino acids. CDR3 sequence (DNA): TGTGCCAGCAGTTACTCGCAGGGTACAGCCAAAAACATTCAGTACTTC. It translates to CASSYSQGTAKNIQYF.

This sequence joins TRBV9 and TRBJ1-4; D is perhaps TRBD1 (6 bases). The CDR3 loop spans 15 amino acids. Looked up from germline, CDR1 is SGDLS and CDR2 is YYNGEE. Trimming took off 0 bases at V and 8 bases at J, with 14 bases between the two ends. The CDR3 DNA reads as TGTGCCAGCAGCGTAGGTGGTCAGGGGAACGAAAAACTGTTTTTT. Translating it yields CASSVGGQGNEKLFF. Combining the CDR3 with reference TRBV9 and TRBJ1-4 gives the whole variable domain DSGVTQTPKHLITATGQRVTLRCSPRSGDLSVYWYQQSLDQGLQFLIQYYNGEERAKGNILERFSAQQFPDLHSELNLSSLELGDSALYFCASSVGGQGNEKLFFGSGTQLSVL.

The table lists this clone with a few counts. V and J are TRBV27 and TRBJ2-7; 11 bases fit TRBD2. The CDR3 length is 14 residues. With 6 bases clipped from V and 3 bases from J, the junction kept 4 bases outside the gene matches. CDR1 is MNHEY and CDR2 is SMNVEV in the germline V gene (reference sequence). CDR3 sequence reads: CASSPGTSGYEQYF. CDR3 coding DNA: TGTGCCAGCAGCCCCGGGACTAGCGGCTACGAGCAGTACTTC.

The chain recombines TRBV28 with TRBJ1-6, with TRBD1 as a possible D gene (6 bases). This CDR3 contains 13 residues. Trimming left V 10 bases short and J 7 bases short, with 14 bases between. Germline CDR1 reads MDHEN; CDR2 reads SYDVKM. The CDR3 sequence is CATNRELNSPLHF. DNA for the CDR3: TGTGCCACCAACAGGGAGCTGAATTCACCCCTCCACTTT.

Comment on this clone: This specimen includes other DNA sequences encoding the same CDR3. The V gene is TRBV9, the J gene TRBJ2-2, with 7 bases identical to TRBD2. Losses at the gene ends were 0 bases for V and 3 bases for J; bases not matched to a gene: 5. The CDR3 sequence is 16 residues long. Germline V lookup: CDR1 SGDLS, CDR2 YYNGEE. CDR3 protein: CASSVGAGADTGELFF. The CDR3 coding sequence is TGTGCCAGCAGCGTAGGGGCGGGAGCGGACACCGGGGAGCTGTTTTTT.

The chain combines TRBV7-8 with TRBJ1-2; no reliable D call. Germline V gives CDR1 SGHVS, CDR2 FQNEAQ. V lost 6 bases to trimming and J lost 3 bases, with 11 bases between them. The CDR3 is 13 amino acids. CDR3 DNA sequence: TGTGCCAGCAGTTCCAGTCGGGACTATGGCTACACCTTC. Residues: CASSSSRDYGYTF.

This clone appeared a single time. This rearrangement joins TRBV4-3 to TRBJ2-1; 8 nucleotides line up with TRBD2. The CDR3 runs to 16 residues. The germline V gene has CDR1 LGHNA and CDR2 YSLEER. Trimming took 1 base from V and 4 from J; bases not matched to a gene: 6. The CDR3 is CASSQVGAGAYNEQFF. DNA of the CDR3: TGCGCCAGCAGCCAAGTCGGAGCGGGGGCGTACAATGAGCAGTTCTTC.

V is TRBV19 and J is TRBJ1-5, with D possibly TRBD1 on 6 matching bases. This CDR3 region has 19 residues. The V gene lost 1 base and the J gene lost 1 base, with 20 bases spanning the gap. CDR1 and CDR2 (germline): LNHDA, SQIVND (reference sequence). CDR3 sequence reads: CASSIGGYSGGLSNQPQHF. The CDR3 nucleotides are TGTGCCAGTAGTATAGGTGGGTACAGCGGGGGCTTAAGCAATCAGCCCCAGCATTTT.